This TCR beta chain was obtained from a study of cytomegalovirus exposure and HLA in healthy donors. Study-level results: A later analysis by the authors found several of the most significant clusters apparently linked to common viral pathogens. Reported performance of the classifier showed diagnosis of cytomegalovirus status with high specificity and sensitivity. Association of roughly 18,000 TCR beta sequences with HLA alleles was found at 0.05 false discovery rate in a later analysis.

Researchers ran the PCR with 60 Vbeta and 13 Jbeta primers. Generated by immunoSEQ multiplex PCR, the TCRdb table keeps only in-frame clones and is missing some. The data contain about 69,000 clones, around 72% of them seen just once; the ten biggest clones take up 14%. This clone was seen a handful of times. Its antigen is unknown. As for the donors, each was a healthy bone marrow donor. This CDR3 region has 15 residues. With 4 bases clipped from V and 5 bases from J, the junction kept 2 bases outside the gene matches. Germline values: CDR1 PRHDT, CDR2 FYEKMQ (reference sequence). The specimen sequenced was PBMCs. The sequence was collected from a male donor in good health and CMV-seropositive. The gene calls are TRBV13 and TRBJ2-5; the match to TRBD2 covers 15 bases. The CDR3 sequence: CASSWTSGGVETQYF. The CDR3 DNA is TGTGCCAGCAGCTGGACTAGCGGGGGGGTGGAGACCCAGTACTTC.